This T cell receptor beta chain appears in the sequencing data of a study of response to subunit inactivated influenza vaccine. Per the germline V gene, CDR1 is MNHEY and CDR2 is SVGEGT. This CDR3 is built from 15 residues. J lost 3 bases, V lost 8 bases, and 9 bases had no gene match. TCRdb reanalysed the RT-PCR reads using MiXCR and keeps one entry per CDR3 protein. Here the sample spans more than 600,000 distinct CDR3 sequences, 18% being singletons. Specimen: PBMCs from blood, collected about 5 days after vaccination. The V call is TRBV6-2 or TRBV6-3, the J call TRBJ2-2; 7 bases agree with TRBD2. The source is a man aged 50 to 60 who received an inactivated influenza vaccine. The CDR3 bases are TGTGCCAGCTGTGGGCGGGAGCTCGACACCGGGGAGCTGTTTTTT. It specifies CASCGRELDTGELFF.